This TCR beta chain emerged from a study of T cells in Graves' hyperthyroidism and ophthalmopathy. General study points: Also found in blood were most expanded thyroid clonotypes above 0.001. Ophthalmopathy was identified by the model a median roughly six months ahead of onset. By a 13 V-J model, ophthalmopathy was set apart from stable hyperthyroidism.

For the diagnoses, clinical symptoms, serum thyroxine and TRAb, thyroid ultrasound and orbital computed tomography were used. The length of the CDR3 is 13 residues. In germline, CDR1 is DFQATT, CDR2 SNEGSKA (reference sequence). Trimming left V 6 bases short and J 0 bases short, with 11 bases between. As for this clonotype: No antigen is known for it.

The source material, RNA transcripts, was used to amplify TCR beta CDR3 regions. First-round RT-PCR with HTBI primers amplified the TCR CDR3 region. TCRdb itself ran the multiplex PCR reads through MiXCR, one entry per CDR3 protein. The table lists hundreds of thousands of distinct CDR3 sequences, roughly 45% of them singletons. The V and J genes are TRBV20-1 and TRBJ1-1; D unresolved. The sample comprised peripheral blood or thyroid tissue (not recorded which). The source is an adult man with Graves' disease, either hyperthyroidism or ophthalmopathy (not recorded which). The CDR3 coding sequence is TGCAGTGCCGTTACCGGCATGAACACTGAAGCTTTCTTT. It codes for CSAVTGMNTEAFF.